This passage covers 21 T cell receptor beta chains from one sample sequenced in a study of blood T cell repertoires in COVID-19. Generated by immunoSEQ multiplex PCR, the TCRdb table keeps only in-frame clones and is missing some. The sample holds approximately 250,000 clones, roughly 86% seen once. The material sequenced was peripheral blood. These receptors originate from an elderly woman with COVID-19, enrolled during active disease.

The chain carries TRBV6-5 and TRBJ2-5, with D possibly matching TRBD1 (6 bases). The CDR3 length is 15 residues. Trimming cost V 6 bases and J 2 bases, with 16 bases left between them. Per germline, CDR1 MNHEY and CDR2 SVGAGI. The CDR3 loop reads CASSDGQITQETQYF. The CDR3 DNA follows: TGTGCCAGCAGCGATGGACAGATAACTCAAGAGACCCAGTACTTC.

This clone appeared many times. The chain uses TRBV29-1 and TRBJ1-1; tentatively, D is TRBD1 (5 bases). The CDR3 has 13 amino acids. In germline, CDR1 is SQVTM, CDR2 ANQGSEA. Between the trimmed V and J ends, which lost 1 base and 2 bases, there was a span of 8 bases. In nucleotides, the CDR3 is TGCAGCGTTGAAGGGGGCGCAAACACTGAAGCTTTCTTT. This codes for CSVEGGANTEAFF.

The chain combines TRBV7-2 with TRBJ1-1; D is undetermined. The CDR3 is made up of 15 amino acids. Germline-derived CDR1 and CDR2 are SGHTA and FQGNSA. V was shortened by 6 bases and J by 4 bases, with 18 bases between the two germline ends. CDR3: CASRPPPGSGTEAFF. CDR3 coding DNA: TGTGCCAGCAGACCCCCACCCGGGAGTGGCACTGAAGCTTTCTTT.

The V gene is TRBV14, the J gene TRBJ1-5, with 9 bases aligning to TRBD1. CDR3 size: 17 residues. The J segment lost 9 bases and the V segment lost 1 base, leaving 13 bases of the junction unmatched. The germline V gene has CDR1 SGHDN and CDR2 FVKESK. The CDR3 protein is CASSQVLRQGVPRPQHF. CDR3 DNA: TGTGCCAGCAGCCAAGTTTTACGACAGGGGGTCCCTCGGCCCCAGCATTTT. The variable domain in full, completed from reference TRBV14 and TRBJ1-5, reads EAGVTQFPSHSVIEKGQTVTLRCDPISGHDNLYWYRRVMGKEIKFLLHFVKESKQDESGMPNNRFLAERTGGTYSTLKVQPAELEDSGVYFCASSQVLRQGVPRPQHFGDGTRLSIL.

The gene calls are TRBV9 and TRBJ2-3, with 8 bases lining up with TRBD2. CDR1 and CDR2 from the germline V gene are SGDLS and YYNGEE. V lost 0 bases to trimming and J lost 5 bases; unmatched junction nucleotides: 11. The CDR3 is 17 amino acids. CDR3 DNA: TGTGCCAGCAGCGTAGGGACGGGGGGGCCACTTGAAGATACGCAGTATTTT. It is translated as CASSVGTGGPLEDTQYF.

In DNA form, the CDR3 reads TGTGCCAGCAGTCGTCCGGGACTAGCGGGGGGGCCTGGGGCCAACGTCCTGACTTTC. This encodes CASSRPGLAGGPGANVLTF. The rearrangement links TRBV28 to TRBJ2-6; TRBD2 aligns across 16 bases. This CDR3 spans 19 amino acids. Germline V gene data show CDR1 as MDHEN and CDR2 as SYDVKM. The J segment lost 2 bases and the V segment lost 5 bases, leaving 6 bases of the junction unmatched.

This chain uses TRBV12-3 or TRBV12-4 with TRBJ1-2; a weak D match, TRBD1 (6 bases). This CDR3 is built from 13 residues. V was shortened by 7 bases and J by 4 bases, with 13 bases between the two germline ends. The CDR3 DNA sequence: TGTGCCAGCAAGGGGGGGGGAGGCTATGGCTACACCTTC. This codes for CASKGGGGYGYTF.

The chain combines TRBV7-9 with TRBJ1-2; 10 bases are a match to TRBD1. The CDR3 has 17 residues. V was clipped by 5 bases and J by 5 bases; unmatched bases: 14. Germline V gene sequence: CDR1 SEHNR, CDR2 FQNEAQ (reference sequence). DNA of the CDR3: TGTGCCAGCAGCCCTGTTAGCTTGAGACAGGGGGCTTATGGCTACACCTTC. Amino acid sequence: CASSPVSLRQGAYGYTF.

This chain uses TRBV10-3 with TRBJ1-1; D call uncertain. The CDR3 contains 13 residues. Per the germline V gene, CDR1 is ENHRY and CDR2 is SYGVKD. Between the trimmed V and J ends, which lost 4 bases and 3 bases, there was a span of 9 bases. CDR3 sequence reads: CAISGRMDTEAFF. The CDR3 DNA is TGTGCCATCAGTGGCAGGATGGACACTGAAGCTTTCTTT.

The genes are TRBV19 and TRBJ2-1, with 10 bases lining up with TRBD2. This CDR3 has 15 amino acids. CDR1 and CDR2 (germline): LNHDA, SQIVND (reference sequence). After removal of 6 bases from V and 3 bases from J, the junction contained 5 bases not matched to a gene. In nucleotides, the CDR3 is TGTGCCAGTAGGCTAGAGCGGGGGGGCTACAATGAGCAGTTCTTC. Amino acid sequence: CASRLERGGYNEQFF.

The chain combines TRBV28 with TRBJ2-7, with 7 bases fitting TRBD2. Per germline, CDR1 MDHEN and CDR2 SYDVKM. V gave up 8 bases and J gave up 0 bases; unmatched junction bases: 7. The CDR3 extends over 14 amino acids. CDR3 residues: CASSSGGSSYEQYV. DNA for the CDR3: TGTGCCAGCTCCTCCGGGGGGAGCTCCTACGAGCAGTACGTC.

This clone showed up just once. V is TRBV7-2 and J is TRBJ2-5; TRBD2 aligns across 8 bases. The germline V gene has CDR1 SGHTA and CDR2 FQGNSA. J lost 1 base, V lost 8 bases, and 9 bases had no gene match. The CDR3 has 15 residues. Written as DNA, the CDR3 is TGTGCCAGCGGTGGGGCGGGGGGTTTCCAAGAGACCCAGTACTTC. Its protein product is CASGGAGGFQETQYF. The complete variable domain, with remaining parts taken from reference TRBV7-2 and TRBJ2-5, reads GAGVSQSPSNKVTEKGKDVELRCDPISGHTALYWYRQSLGQGLEFLIYFQGNSAPDKSGLPSDRFSAERTGGSVSTLTIQRTQQEDSAVYLCASGGAGGFQETQYFGPGTRLLVL.

J is TRBJ1-6 and V is TRBV9; 10 bases match TRBD1. This CDR3 has 15 amino acids. J was trimmed by 8 bases and V by 4 bases; bases with no gene match: 6. Germline V gene lookup returns CDR1 SGDLS and CDR2 YYNGEE. The CDR3 nucleotides are TGTGCCAGCAGCCCCCGGACAGGGGGTGATTCACCCCTCCACTTT. Residues: CASSPRTGGDSPLHF.

This chain uses TRBV11-2 with TRBJ2-5; 8 bases map to TRBD2. Trimming took 1 base from V and 5 from J; bases not matched to a gene: 9. The CDR3 covers 16 residues. The germline CDR1 and CDR2 sequences are SGHAT and FQNNGV. The CDR3 DNA reads TGTGCCAGCAGCTTAGCCGCGGGACTAGGAGGTGAGACCCAGTACTTC. Protein product: CASSLAAGLGGETQYF.

The chain links TRBV28 to TRBJ2-1, with D unclear. Trimming left V 5 bases short and J 7 bases short, with 6 bases between. This CDR3 spans 11 amino acids. Germline V CDR1 and CDR2: MDHEN, SYDVKM. CDR3 in amino acids: CASSHRNEQFF. The CDR3 region has the DNA TGTGCCAGCAGTCATAGAAATGAGCAGTTCTTC.

In its sample, this clone was seen a few times. V gene TRBV30 combines with J gene TRBJ1-2; TRBD1 aligns across 8 bases. V was clipped by 1 base and J by 7 bases; unmatched bases: 2. The CDR3 extends over 12 amino acids. The V gene's germline CDR1 is GTSNPN and CDR2 SVGIG (reference sequence). CDR3 bases: TGTGCCTGGAGTGACAGGGGGACTGGCTACACCTTC. It codes for CAWSDRGTGYTF.

This chain links TRBV6-6 with TRBJ1-1; D gene unclear. V gave up 10 bases and J gave up 1 base, with 13 bases separating them. Germline V gene data show CDR1 as MNHNY and CDR2 as SVGAGI (reference sequence). This CDR3 spans 13 amino acids. The CDR3: CATHRETNTEAFF. The CDR3 DNA is TGTGCCACCCACCGGGAGACGAACACTGAAGCTTTCTTT.

V usage is TRBV3-1 (or the pseudogene TRBV3-2) and J usage is TRBJ1-2; D is ambiguous. This CDR3 contains 15 residues. V lost 1 base to trimming and J lost 1 base, with 10 bases between them. The V gene's germline CDR1 is LGHDT and CDR2 YNNKEL (reference sequence). CDR3 sequence: CASSQGAGRNYGYTF. CDR3 coding DNA: TGTGCCAGCAGCCAAGGGGCAGGTCGTAACTATGGCTACACCTTC.

The chain uses TRBV5-1 and TRBJ1-5; 8 bases match TRBD1. The trim removed 4 bases at V and 4 bases at J, leaving 13 bases unmatched. This CDR3 spans 17 amino acids. Germline CDR1 reads SGHRS; CDR2 reads YFSETQ. The CDR3, as DNA: TGCGCCAGCAGCAGGAGACAGGGGACGTCGGAAAATCAGCCCCAGCATTTT. The encoded protein is CASSRRQGTSENQPQHF.

The rearrangement uses TRBV19 and TRBJ2-2; 14 bases match TRBD2. The CDR3 is made up of 18 amino acids. The germline CDR1 and CDR2 sequences are LNHDA and SQIVND (reference sequence). Unmatched junction bases numbered 4, after V lost 4 bases and J lost 0 bases. CDR3 in DNA: TGTGCCAGTAGTACCCGGACTAGCGGGGGGACGAACACCGGGGAGCTGTTTTTT. Translated: CASSTRTSGGTNTGELFF.

This clone was detected only a few times. V and J are TRBV19 and TRBJ1-2, with D hard to call. Germline CDR1 is LNHDA and CDR2 is SQIVND (reference sequence). Trimming cost V 1 base and J 8 bases, with 20 bases left between them. The CDR3 covers 16 residues. CDR3 coding DNA: TGTGCCAGTAGTATAGGACTCACCGCAATCGCGAGGGGCTACACCTTC. Translating it yields CASSIGLTAIARGYTF.